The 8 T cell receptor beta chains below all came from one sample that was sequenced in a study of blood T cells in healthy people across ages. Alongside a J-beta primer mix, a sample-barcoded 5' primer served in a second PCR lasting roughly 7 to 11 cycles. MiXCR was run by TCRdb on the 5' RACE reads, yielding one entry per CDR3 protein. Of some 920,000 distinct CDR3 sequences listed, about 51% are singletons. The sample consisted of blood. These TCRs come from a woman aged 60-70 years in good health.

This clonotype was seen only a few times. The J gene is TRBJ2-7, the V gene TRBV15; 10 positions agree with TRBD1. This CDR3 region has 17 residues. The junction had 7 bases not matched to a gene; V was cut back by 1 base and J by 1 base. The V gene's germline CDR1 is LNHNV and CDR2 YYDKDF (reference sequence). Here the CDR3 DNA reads TGTGCCACCAGCAGAGTGTTGGGACAGGGGCATTCCTACGAGCAGTACTTC. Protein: CATSRVLGQGHSYEQYF.

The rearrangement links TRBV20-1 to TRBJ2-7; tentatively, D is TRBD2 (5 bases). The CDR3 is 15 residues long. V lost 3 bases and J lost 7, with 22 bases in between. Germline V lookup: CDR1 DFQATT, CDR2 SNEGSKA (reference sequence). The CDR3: CSASLRPGLSGEQYF. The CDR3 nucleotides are TGCAGTGCTAGTCTACGTCCGGGTCTTTCGGGGGAGCAGTACTTC.

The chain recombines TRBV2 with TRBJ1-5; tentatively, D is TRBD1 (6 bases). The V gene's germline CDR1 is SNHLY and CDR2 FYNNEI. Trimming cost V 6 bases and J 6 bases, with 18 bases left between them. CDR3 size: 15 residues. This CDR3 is CASSGTGQSGQPQHF. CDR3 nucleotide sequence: TGTGCCAGCAGCGGGACTGGACAGAGCGGTCAGCCCCAGCATTTT.

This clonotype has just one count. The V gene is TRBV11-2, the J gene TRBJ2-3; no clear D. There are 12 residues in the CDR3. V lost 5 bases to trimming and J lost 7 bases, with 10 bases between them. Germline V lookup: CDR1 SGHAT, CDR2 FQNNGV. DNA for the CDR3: TGTGCCAGCAGCCAAACAATATATACGCAGTATTTT. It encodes CASSQTIYTQYF.

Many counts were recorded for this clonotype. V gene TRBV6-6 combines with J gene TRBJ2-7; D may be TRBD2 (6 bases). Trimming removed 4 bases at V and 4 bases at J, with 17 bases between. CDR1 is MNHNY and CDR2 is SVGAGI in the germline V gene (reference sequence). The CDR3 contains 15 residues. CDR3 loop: CASSSPGDGDYEQYF. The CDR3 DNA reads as TGTGCCAGCAGTTCTCCGGGGGACGGAGATTACGAGCAGTACTTC.

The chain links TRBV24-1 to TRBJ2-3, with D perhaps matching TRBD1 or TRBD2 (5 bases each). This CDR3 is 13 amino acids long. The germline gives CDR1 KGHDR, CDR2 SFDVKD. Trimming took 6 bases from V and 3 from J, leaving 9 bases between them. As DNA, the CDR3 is TGTGCCACCAGTCTCTGGGGGACAGATACGCAGTATTTT. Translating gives CATSLWGTDTQYF.

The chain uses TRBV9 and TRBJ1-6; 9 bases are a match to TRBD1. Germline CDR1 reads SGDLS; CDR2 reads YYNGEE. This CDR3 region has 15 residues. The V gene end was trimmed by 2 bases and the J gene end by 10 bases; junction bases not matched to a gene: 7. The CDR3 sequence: CASSVRTGDGSPLHF. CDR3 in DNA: TGTGCCAGCAGCGTCCGGACAGGGGACGGATCACCCCTCCACTTT.

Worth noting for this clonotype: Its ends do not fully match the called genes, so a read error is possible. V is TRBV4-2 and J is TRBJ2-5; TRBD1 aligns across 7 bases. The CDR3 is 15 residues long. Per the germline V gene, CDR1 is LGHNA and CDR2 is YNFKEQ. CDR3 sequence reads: CACSHTGEQQETQYF. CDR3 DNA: TGTGCCTGCAGCCACACAGGGGAACAACAAGAGACCCAGTACTTC.